The entry that follows covers one T cell receptor beta chain sequence. The sample comes from a study of blood T cells in healthy people across ages. V shed 4 bases and J shed 2 bases, with 13 bases lying between them. In germline, CDR1 is SGHKS, CDR2 YYEKEE (reference sequence). The length of the CDR3 is 15 residues. A second PCR of about 6 to 12 cycles used a sample-barcoded 5' primer and a J-beta primer mix. TCRdb independently ran MiXCR on the 5' RACE reads; one entry per CDR3 protein. Of fewer than 900,000 distinct CDR3 sequences in the sample, roughly 43% are singletons; the top ten hold around a fifth.

Sequencing input: blood. V and J are TRBV5-5 and TRBJ1-5; D is undetermined. This sequence was found in an older woman in good health. The CDR3 DNA is TGTGCCAGCAGCCTCAACCTTAATGGCAATCAGCCCCAGCATTTT. The encoded protein is CASSLNLNGNQPQHF.